This T cell receptor (beta chain) is drawn from a study of cytomegalovirus exposure and HLA in healthy donors. The wider study: An early data release held around 80 million unique TCRs from HLA-typed donors.

Primers for the PCR totalled 60 Vbeta and 13 Jbeta. The method was immunoSEQ multiplex PCR; TCRdb's version includes in-frame clones alone and lacks a portion of them. The repertoire has fewer than 200,000 clones, around nine tenths of them found once; the top ten carry 0.85%. Overall study results and limits: Sequencing artifact likely explains a cluster of highly shared sequence variants. At a 0.05 false discovery rate, a later analysis found 15,000 to 20,000 TCR beta sequences to be associated with HLA alleles. As was reported, the classifier diagnosed cytomegalovirus status with high specificity and sensitivity.

On this clone: Its antigen remains unknown.

V was trimmed by 7 bases and J by 1 base, leaving 13 bases between them. CDR1 is SGHTA, CDR2 FQGNSA, per germline. The CDR3 contains 14 residues. Sequenced input: PBMCs. The TCR comes from a woman aged 25 to 45 in good health and CMV-seronegative. The chain uses TRBV7-2 and TRBJ1-1, with D tentatively TRBD1 (6 bases). CDR3 residues: CASTRRTENTEAFF. CDR3 bases: TGTGCCAGCACCCGTCGGACAGAGAACACTGAAGCTTTCTTT.